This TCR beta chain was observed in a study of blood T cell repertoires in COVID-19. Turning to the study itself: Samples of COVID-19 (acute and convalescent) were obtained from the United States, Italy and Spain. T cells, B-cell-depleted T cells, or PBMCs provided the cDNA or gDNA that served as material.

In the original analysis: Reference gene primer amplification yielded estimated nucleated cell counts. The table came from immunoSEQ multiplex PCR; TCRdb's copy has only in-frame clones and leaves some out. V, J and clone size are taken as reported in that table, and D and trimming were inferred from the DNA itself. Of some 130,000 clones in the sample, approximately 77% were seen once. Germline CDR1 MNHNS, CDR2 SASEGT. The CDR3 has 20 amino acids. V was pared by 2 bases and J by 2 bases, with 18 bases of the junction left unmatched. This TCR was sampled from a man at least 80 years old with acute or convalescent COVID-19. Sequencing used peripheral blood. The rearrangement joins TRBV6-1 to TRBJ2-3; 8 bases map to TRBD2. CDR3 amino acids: CASSERRLGGGPDLTDTQYF. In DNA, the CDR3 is TGTGCCAGCAGTGAACGGAGGCTCGGGGGGGGCCCAGATCTCACAGATACGCAGTATTTT.